Each of the 19 T cell receptor beta chains below was sequenced from the same sample in a study of blood T cell repertoires in COVID-19. The assay was immunoSEQ multiplex PCR, and TCRdb's table has in-frame clones only and misses some. The sample lists approximately 210,000 clones, 65% to 85% occurring once. Material for sequencing was PBMCs or T cells enriched from blood (not recorded which). The receptors shown here come from a man in his thirties or forties with acute COVID-19.

This clone was detected a few times. DNA of the CDR3: TGTGCCAGTAACTCCGACAGGGAAGCATCCTACGAGCAGTACTTC. Its translation: CASNSDREASYEQYF. This sequence joins TRBV19 and TRBJ2-7, with 7 bases aligning to TRBD1. Germline CDR1 and CDR2: LNHDA and SQIVND (reference sequence). CDR3 length: 15 amino acids. V lost 7 bases and J lost 1; bases outside the gene matches: 10.

As to this clone: The junction departs from germline at one end; a sequencing error may be responsible. The V gene is TRBV6-5, the J gene TRBJ1-2; 11 bases line up with TRBD1. CDR3 size: 14 residues. The germline V gene has CDR1 MNHEY and CDR2 SVGAGI. In DNA form, the CDR3 reads TGTGCCAGCAGGGACAGGGGGCGAGACTATGGCTACACTTTC. Translated: CASRDRGRDYGYTF.

The chain has TRBV5-4 and TRBJ1-2; D gene ambiguous. There are 13 residues in the CDR3. CDR1 is SGHNT and CDR2 is YYREEE in the germline V gene (reference sequence). V was trimmed by 4 bases and J by 0 bases, leaving 7 bases between them. In DNA, the CDR3 is TGTGCCAGCAGCGACGGGTCTAACTATGGCTACACCTTC. Amino acids: CASSDGSNYGYTF.

The table lists this clone with a count of one. The genes are TRBV29-1 and TRBJ1-2; 7 nucleotides line up with TRBD1. The CDR3 extends over 17 amino acids. With V trimmed by 6 bases and J by 3 bases, 19 bases remained unmatched. CDR1 is SQVTM, CDR2 ANQGSEA, per germline. In DNA, the CDR3 is TGCAGCGTGCCACAACTACTCAACAGGGACAGCGACTATGGCTACACCTTC. Residues: CSVPQLLNRDSDYGYTF.

The V and J genes are TRBV10-3 and TRBJ2-1, with D possibly being TRBD2 (5 bases). V dropped 1 base and J dropped 6 bases, with 19 bases sitting between them. The CDR3 sequence is 17 residues long. Germline V gives CDR1 ENHRY, CDR2 SYGVKD. The CDR3: CAISEFGLSSQSNEQFF. The CDR3 bases are TGTGCCATCAGTGAGTTCGGACTCTCCTCGCAATCCAATGAGCAGTTCTTC.

The chain combines TRBV5-1 with TRBJ2-5; maybe TRBD1 (5 bases). This CDR3 region has 15 residues. The ends were cut back, 0 bases at V and 5 bases at J, with 14 bases in the middle. The germline gives CDR1 SGHRS, CDR2 YFSETQ. The CDR3 DNA follows: TGCGCCAGCAGCTTGGTAGGGGTGCCGGTGGAGACCCAGTACTTC. Its translation: CASSLVGVPVETQYF.

V is TRBV30 and J is TRBJ2-2; D remains unclear. The germline CDR1 and CDR2 sequences are GTSNPN and SVGIG (reference sequence). V gave up 3 bases and J gave up 0 bases, with 8 bases separating them. The CDR3 is 14 residues long. CDR3 sequence: CAWSDLTNTGELFF. CDR3 nucleotide sequence: TGTGCCTGGAGCGATCTAACGAACACCGGGGAGCTGTTTTTT.

The V call is TRBV7-2, the J call TRBJ1-1; D call uncertain. Germline CDR1 reads SGHTA; CDR2 reads FQGNSA. The CDR3 loop spans 13 amino acids. The germline V and J ends were trimmed by 5 bases and 1 base, with 8 bases remaining between them. The CDR3 DNA reads as TGTGCCAGCAGCCCCCCAGGGAACACTGAAGCTTTCTTT. Protein sequence: CASSPPGNTEAFF.

The CDR3 nucleotides are TGTGCCAGCAGTGAACTACACCAATACAATGAGCAGTTCTTC. This gives the protein CASSELHQYNEQFF. The genes are TRBV6-4 and TRBJ2-1; D is undetermined. V was pared by 3 bases and J by 4 bases, with 10 bases between. The germline gives CDR1 MRHNA, CDR2 SNTAGT. The CDR3 consists of 14 residues.

This clone has a single count. The CDR3, as DNA: TGTGCCAGCAGCCCCAGGACTAGCGGGGGGGCAGGGAACATTCAGTACTTC. Protein: CASSPRTSGGAGNIQYF. V and J are TRBV9 and TRBJ2-4, with 15 bases that match TRBD2. CDR1 SGDLS and CDR2 YYNGEE come from the germline V gene. There are 17 residues in the CDR3. Trimming at V came to 4 bases and at J to 7 bases, leaving 9 bases not matched to a gene. The full variable domain, its missing parts supplied by reference TRBV9 and TRBJ2-4, is DSGVTQTPKHLITATGQRVTLRCSPRSGDLSVYWYQQSLDQGLQFLIQYYNGEERAKGNILERFSAQQFPDLHSELNLSSLELGDSALYFCASSPRTSGGAGNIQYFGAGTRLSVL.

For this clone: This same CDR3 is encoded by further DNA sequences in the sample. The genes are TRBV5-1 and TRBJ1-1; D call uncertain. V lost 0 bases and J 3 bases, leaving 6 bases between the germline ends. This CDR3 is 13 amino acids long. Germline V CDR1 and CDR2: SGHRS, YFSETQ. CDR3 amino acids: CASSLAGYTEAFF. The CDR3 DNA reads as TGCGCCAGCAGCTTGGCGGGATACACTGAAGCTTTCTTT.

The V call is TRBV5-1, the J call TRBJ1-1, with a tentative D call TRBD1 (6 bases). Trimming cost V 4 bases and J 4 bases, with 14 bases left between them. The length of the CDR3 is 14 residues. Per the germline V gene, CDR1 is SGHRS and CDR2 is YFSETQ. The CDR3 nucleotides are TGCGCCAGCAGCGGGAGGGGGGCCGGCACTGAAGCTTTCTTT. Its translation is CASSGRGAGTEAFF. Full variable domain (outside the CDR3, taken from reference TRBV5-1 and TRBJ1-1): KAGVTQTPRYLIKTRGQQVTLSCSPISGHRSVSWYQQTPGQGLQFLFEYFSETQRNKGNFPGRFSGRQFSNSRSEMNVSTLELGDSALYLCASSGRGAGTEAFFGQGTRLTVV.

The V gene is TRBV2, the J gene TRBJ1-1, with TRBD1 as a possible D gene (5 bases). In germline, CDR1 is SNHLY, CDR2 FYNNEI. Between the trimmed V and J ends, which lost 9 bases and 0 bases, there was a span of 11 bases. The CDR3 is 13 residues long. The CDR3 DNA is TGTGCCAGGACAGAGAGGATGAACACTGAAGCTTTCTTT. This sequence encodes CARTERMNTEAFF.

The chain carries TRBV7-6 and TRBJ1-2; no firm D call. Germline CDR1 reads SGHVS; CDR2 reads FNYEAQ. This CDR3 has 12 residues. Deletions cut 10 bases from V and 6 bases from J, with 15 bases between. The CDR3 DNA reads as TGTGCCACTGGGCCCAGCAAAAATGGCTACACCTTC. The encoded protein is CATGPSKNGYTF.

The chain combines TRBV3-1 (or the pseudogene TRBV3-2) with TRBJ1-6, with 9 bases lining up with TRBD1. The V segment lost 0 bases and the J segment 9 bases; nucleotides outside the gene matches: 3. The CDR3 covers 15 residues. Germline values: CDR1 LGHDT, CDR2 YNNKEL (reference sequence). The CDR3 reads CASSQEGQGTSPLHF. In DNA form, the CDR3 reads TGTGCCAGCAGCCAAGAGGGACAGGGCACTTCACCCCTCCACTTT.

This clone was detected only a few times. The chain carries TRBV28 and TRBJ1-2; possibly TRBD1 for D (6 bases). V was clipped by 5 bases and J by 8 bases, with 12 bases between them. CDR3 size: 12 residues. Germline CDR1 MDHEN, CDR2 SYDVKM. CDR3 sequence (DNA): TGTGCCAGCAGTGCACAGGGAAGGGGCTACACCTTC. Its protein is CASSAQGRGYTF.

J is TRBJ2-7 and V is TRBV5-5; TRBD1 might be the D (6 bases). The V end was cut by 3 bases, the J end by 3 bases, with 10 bases between. Germline values: CDR1 SGHKS, CDR2 YYEKEE (reference sequence). The CDR3 is made up of 13 amino acids. The CDR3 loop reads CASSWEQGYEQYF. The CDR3 DNA is TGTGCCAGCAGCTGGGAACAGGGCTACGAGCAGTACTTC. Using reference TRBV5-5 and TRBJ2-7 for the parts outside the CDR3, the full variable domain is DAGVTQSPTHLIKTRGQQVTLRCSPISGHKSVSWYQQVLGQGPQFIFQYYEKEERGRGNFPDRFSARQFPNYSSELNVNALLLGDSALYLCASSWEQGYEQYFGPGTRLTVT.

The chain uses TRBV5-6 and TRBJ2-7; D uncertain. The V end lost 0 bases, the J end lost 1 base, and 8 bases lay between the germline ends. Germline CDR1 reads SGHDT; CDR2 reads YYEEEE. This CDR3 comprises 14 residues. DNA of the CDR3: TGTGCCAGCAGCTTGGGACTGGCGTCCTACGAGCAGTACTTC. Protein: CASSLGLASYEQYF.

DNA for the CDR3: TGTGCCAGTAGCCCATCCGGGGTAGCTAACTATGGCTACACCTTC. Encoded protein: CASSPSGVANYGYTF. This rearrangement joins TRBV19 to TRBJ1-2; unclear D gene. This CDR3 has 15 residues. Germline V gene sequence: CDR1 LNHDA, CDR2 SQIVND (reference sequence). V was trimmed by 6 bases and J by 0 bases, leaving 14 bases between them.